This T cell receptor beta chain was captured by sequencing in a study of blood T cell repertoires in COVID-19 (dated by TCRdb to the early 2020s). Regarding the study in general: The collaborator samples originated in the United States, Italy and Spain and spanned the acute and convalescent phases of COVID-19. Deeply sampled blood TCRbeta repertoires from subjects exposed to, actively infected with, or recovered from COVID-19 were included in the dataset. The repertoires were made available in a free public database intended to serve as a resource for research on the immune response to SARS-CoV-2. Nearly every sample came with metadata listing a de-identified subject ID, COVID-19 status, age in years and sex. Samples came from the ongoing ImmuneRACE study (first 160 participants) plus 1,254 subjects from 6 global collaborators. Where available, HLA class I and class II types were taken from metadata supplied by the sample provider and were not determined by assay-based typing. The material from the prospective study consisted of cDNA or gDNA derived from T cells, B-cell-depleted T cells, or PBMCs. The paper as a whole reports these results and caveats: The amount of clinical and demographic metadata varied by source and participant and was provided uncurated.

TCRbeta CDR3 regions were amplified from genomic DNA using the immunoSEQ Assay, a bias-controlled multiplex PCR. Under the source paper's analysis protocol: The number of nucleated cells in each sample was estimated by amplification of reference gene primers within the assay. To quantify the absolute abundance of each unique TCRbeta CDR3 rearrangement, sequence reads were collapsed and filtered. For each sample, productive Simpson clonality was calculated by taking the square root of Simpson's diversity index across productive rearrangements. The table comes from immuneACCESS by way of TCRdb, which keeps in-frame sequences with V and J called. Part of the clones is missing from these tables; in studies checked, under half for an unresolved V gene and the rest for unknown reasons. The V and J calls and clone size come from that table; D and trimming were worked out from the DNA. The sample table lists 130,000 or so clones, around 89% of them with a count of one. Of the sample, 15% to 20% is held by the ten largest clones.

Per the germline V gene, SQVTM is the CDR1 and ANQGSEA is the CDR2. V loses 4 bases at its end and J loses 3 bases; junction bases beyond the gene matches: 6. The CDR3 covers 14 residues, taking in both the cysteine and the phenylalanine. The only DNA kept is the CDR3, 42 bases in frame from the first base. To note about this clone: Its antigen remains unidentified. Nothing much larger sits one base from this clone, and base qualities are not available.

Each collaborating institution followed its own protocols to collect whole blood in K2EDTA tubes. For TCRbeta analysis, collaborators shipped samples in one of three forms: frozen whole blood, isolated PBMCs, or DNA extracted from either of those sample types. The V gene is TRBV29-1 and the J gene is TRBJ2-3; 8 bases in the middle match TRBD2. The sequence was collected from a man aged 50 to 60 with active or convalescent COVID-19. Material for sequencing was peripheral blood. DNA sequence: TGCAGCGTTGTAGGGACTAGTAATACAGATACGCAGTATTTT. The resulting protein is CSVVGTSNTDTQYF.